The clone carrying this T cell receptor beta chain was found a few times. Its antigen is unidentified. Germline loops: CDR1 LNHNV, CDR2 YYDKDF (reference sequence). CDR3 length: 13 residues. Trimming shortened V by 1 base and J by 5 bases, and 8 bases separated the two germline ends. Genomic DNA constituted the template upon which TCR beta VDJ and CDR3 profiling was performed. TCRdb processed the reads anew with MiXCR; each CDR3 protein has one entry. The sample lists some 290,000 distinct CDR3 sequences; 55% to 65% were seen once. This sample was included in a study of CD8+CD57+ T cells in acquired aplastic anemia. Study results and limitations: Between the patient and control groups, CD8+ Simpson's diversity did not differ significantly.

Sequencing used sorted CD4+, CD8+, or CD8+CD57+ T cells (not recorded which) from PBMCs. This TCR derives from a human donor with severe aplastic anemia or a healthy control (not recorded which). The chain has TRBV15 and TRBJ1-1; D is uncertain. Here the CDR3 reads CATSRVQETEAFF. The CDR3 DNA follows: TGTGCCACCAGCAGAGTGCAGGAGACTGAAGCTTTCTTT.